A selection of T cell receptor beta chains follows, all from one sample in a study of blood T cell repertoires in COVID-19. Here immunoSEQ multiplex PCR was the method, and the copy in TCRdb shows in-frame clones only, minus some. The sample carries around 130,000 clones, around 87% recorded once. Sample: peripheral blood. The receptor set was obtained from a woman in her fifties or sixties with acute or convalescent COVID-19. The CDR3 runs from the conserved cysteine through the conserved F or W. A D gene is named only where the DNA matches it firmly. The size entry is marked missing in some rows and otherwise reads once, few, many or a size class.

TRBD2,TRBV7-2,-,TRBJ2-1,CASSASGRAYEQFF,TGTGCCAGCAGCGCAAGCGGGAGGGCCTATGAGCAGTTCTTC
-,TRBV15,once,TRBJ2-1,CATSRRLLARAYNEQFF,TGTGCCACCAGCAGACGGCTCCTAGCGAGGGCTTACAATGAGCAGTTCTTC
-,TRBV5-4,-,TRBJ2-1,CASSLTSEDEQFF,TGTGCCAGCAGCTTGACCAGCGAGGATGAGCAGTTCTTC
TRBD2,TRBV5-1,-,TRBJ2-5,CASSWGLAGEEGETQYF,TGCGCCAGCAGCTGGGGACTAGCGGGAGAGGAGGGAGAGACCCAGTACTTC
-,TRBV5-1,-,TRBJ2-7,CASSRPGSDEQYF,TGCGCCAGCAGCCGCCCCGGGTCCGACGAGCAGTACTTC
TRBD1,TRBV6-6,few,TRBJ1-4,CASRTGTGGWGEKLFF,TGTGCCAGCAGGACCGGGACAGGGGGTTGGGGGGAAAAACTGTTTTTT
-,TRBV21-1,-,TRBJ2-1,CASSNRGQGGLFGVNEQFF,TGTGCCAGCAGCAACCGGGGACAGGGGGGTCTTTTTGGGGTAAATGAGCAGTTCTTC
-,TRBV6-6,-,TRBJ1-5,CASSWLTGYSNQPQHF,TGTGCCAGCAGTTGGTTGACAGGCTATAGCAATCAGCCCCAGCATTTT
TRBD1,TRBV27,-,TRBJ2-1,CASSLTGVNEQFF,TGTGCCAGCAGTCTGACAGGGGTAAACGAGCAGTTCTTC
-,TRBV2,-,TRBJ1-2,CASSEQGRGDGYTF,TGTGCCAGCAGTGAACAAGGGAGGGGCGATGGCTACACCTTC
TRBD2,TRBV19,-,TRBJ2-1,CASSRRQRGYNEQFF,TGTGCCAGTAGTCGACGACAGCGGGGCTACAATGAGCAGTTCTTC
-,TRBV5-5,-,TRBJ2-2,CASSPGGGWTGELFF,TGTGCCAGCAGCCCTGGGGGGGGCTGGACCGGGGAGCTGTTTTTT
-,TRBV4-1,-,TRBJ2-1,CASSSGLAEYNEQFF,TGCGCCAGCAGCTCGGGGTTAGCGGAATACAATGAGCAGTTCTTC
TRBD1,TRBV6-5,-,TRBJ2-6,CASNTGAVGANVLTF,TGTGCCAGCAATACAGGGGCCGTAGGGGCCAACGTCCTGACTTTC
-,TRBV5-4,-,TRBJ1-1,CASSLTPGAEAFF,TGTGCCAGCAGCCTAACCCCCGGGGCTGAAGCTTTCTTT
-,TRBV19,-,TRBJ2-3,CASSTDRAGEDTQYF,TGTGCCAGTAGTACGGACAGGGCGGGGGAAGATACGCAGTATTTT
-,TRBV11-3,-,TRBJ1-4,CASSLDGGNTNEKLFF,TGTGCCAGCAGCTTAGATGGAGGGAACACTAATGAAAAACTGTTTTTT
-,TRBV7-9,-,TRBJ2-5,CASSPETWAIQETQYF,TGTGCCAGCAGCCCAGAGACATGGGCTATACAAGAGACCCAGTACTTC
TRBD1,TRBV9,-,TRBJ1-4,CASSLSPHRGANEKLFF,TGTGCCAGCAGCCTTAGTCCCCACAGGGGAGCTAATGAAAAACTGTTTTTT
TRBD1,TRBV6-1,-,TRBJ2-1,CASSEKRTGESKFF,TGTGCCAGCAGTGAGAAGAGGACAGGGGAGTCGAAGTTCTTC
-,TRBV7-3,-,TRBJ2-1,CASSPRGTNEQFF,TGTGCCAGCAGCCCGCGAGGCACCAATGAGCAGTTCTTC
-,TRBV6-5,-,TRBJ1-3,CASKDPSSGNTIYF,TGTGCCAGCAAGGATCCTAGCTCTGGAAACACCATATATTTT
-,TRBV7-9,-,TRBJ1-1,CASSLGQGLEAFF,TGTGCCAGCAGCTTAGGGCAGGGGCTTGAAGCTTTCTTT
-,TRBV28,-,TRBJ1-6,CASRPGPGPLHF,TGTGCCAGCAGACCCGGTCCGGGTCCCCTCCACTTT
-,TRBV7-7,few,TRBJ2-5,CASSQGPAGQETQYF,TGTGCTAGCAGCCAGGGGCCGGCCGGCCAAGAGACCCAGTACTTC
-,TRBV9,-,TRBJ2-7,CASSPPSRNPYEQYF,TGTGCCAGCAGCCCCCCTAGCCGCAACCCCTACGAGCAGTACTTC
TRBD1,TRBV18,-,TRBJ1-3,CASSPIQGPGNTIYF,TGTGCCAGCTCACCGATACAGGGGCCTGGAAACACCATATATTTT
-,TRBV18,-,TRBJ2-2,CASSSAGLSTGELFF,TGTGCCAGCTCATCGGCGGGACTCTCTACCGGGGAGCTGTTTTTT
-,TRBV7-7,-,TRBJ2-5,CASSLGEAQQETQYF,TGTGCTAGCAGCTTAGGAGAGGCTCAGCAAGAGACCCAGTACTTC
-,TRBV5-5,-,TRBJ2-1,CASSLRKGSGSYNEQFF,TGTGCCAGCAGCCTAAGGAAGGGTAGCGGTTCCTACAATGAGCAGTTCTTC
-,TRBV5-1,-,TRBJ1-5,CASSQGSNQPQHF,TGCGCCAGCTCCCAGGGTAGCAATCAGCCCCAGCATTTT